This TCR beta chain was identified in a study of T cells expressing NK-cell markers. Overall study context: Just one sequenced donor of eight was HCMV-seronegative, while seven were seropositive. Findings and limits, study-wide: No clear determination of HCMV specificity was made for expanded NKG2C+ T cell clones.

CDR3 length: 20 amino acids. Germline CDR1 MGHRA, CDR2 YSYEKL. TCRdb reworked the 5' RACE reads into one entry per CDR3 protein, no DNA. The table for this sample gives roughly 170,000 distinct CDR3 sequences. A note on this clonotype: What it binds is unknown.

Sequencing was done on a sample of blood T cells: a sorted CD56 or NKG2C T cell subset, CD4+ or CD8+ T cells, or bulk PBMC T cells (not recorded which). The sequence came from a woman aged 18-70 years in good health. The chain combines TRBV4-1 with TRBJ1-4; TCRdb gives TRBD1 as the D gene, but with no DNA this cannot be confirmed. The CDR3 protein is CASSQPVDRYTKMRREKLFF.